This section outlines one T cell receptor beta chain sequence together with its context. As yet, its antigen is unknown. This PCR relied on a set of 60 Vbeta primers and 13 Jbeta primers. Produced via immunoSEQ multiplex PCR; TCRdb's table is partial and in-frame only. The sample consists of fewer than 200,000 clones, 75% of them appearing once. The sample originates from a study of cytomegalovirus exposure and HLA in healthy donors. The CDR3 consists of 13 residues. Germline CDR1 GTSNPN, CDR2 SVGIG (reference sequence). Trimming shortened V by 3 bases and J by 7 bases, and 15 bases separated the two germline ends. Regarding the study as a whole: The productive fraction for most TCR beta V segments was about 87% or about 30% in an earlier analysis. Accounts indicate the classifier identified cytomegalovirus status with strong specificity and sensitivity. A later analysis reportedly found that, within productive TCRs, an Asian-associated ancestry cluster had fewer N-insertions than the mean observed across the roughly 700 donors. A later analysis showed TCR association rates differing by HLA locus, peaking at DRB1 and lowest at HLA-C.

The sequencing sample was made of PBMCs. The rearrangement uses TRBV30 and TRBJ1-2, with D possibly being TRBD1 (5 bases). The sequence was obtained from a woman in her forties or fifties in good health and CMV-seropositive. The CDR3: CAWRLGGVGGYTF. The CDR3 region has the DNA TGTGCCTGGAGGCTAGGAGGGGTTGGTGGCTACACCTTC.